Presented here are 11 T cell receptor beta chains from one specimen sequenced in a study of identical twins (dated by TCRdb to between 2015 and 2016). Library construction relied on 5' RACE. The sample was run on an Illumina HiSeq 2000. Using fastp at Q25 and MiXCR, TCRdb reprocessed the public reads and kept productive beta chains. Each entry is one CDR3 protein sequence, shown with its most common DNA and genes. Counted in this sample were about 690,000 distinct CDR3 sequences; 6% to 6.5% of them appeared once. The ten largest make up roughly 1.6% of the sample. The sample taken for sequencing was naive T cells sorted from blood. Explained via the paper, the cell subset or site label denotes: cells isolated with a human naive T-cell isolation kit. These receptor sequences come from a man younger than 30 in good health.

This clonotype came up many times. The V and J genes are TRBV5-1 and TRBJ2-7; D is undetermined. V lost 0 bases, J lost 3 bases, and 10 bases lay in between. The length of the CDR3 is 14 residues. The germline V gene encodes CDR1 SGHRS and CDR2 YFSETQ. This chain's CDR3 is CASSLGGLSYEQYV. Here the CDR3 DNA reads TGCGCCAGCAGCTTGGGGGGTTTGAGCTACGAGCAGTACGTC.

The table lists this clonotype with many counts. The J gene is TRBJ2-7, the V gene TRBV5-1, with D perhaps given as TRBD1 or TRBD2 (5 bases each). V shed 0 bases and J shed 3 bases, with 16 bases lying between them. CDR1 SGHRS and CDR2 YFSETQ come from the germline V gene. The CDR3 loop spans 16 amino acids. The CDR3 loop reads CASSLAPGTDVYEQYV. CDR3 DNA sequence: TGCGCCAGCAGCTTGGCACCCGGGACGGACGTCTACGAGCAGTACGTC.

The rearrangement uses TRBV25-1 and TRBJ2-7; 8 bases align to TRBD2. V was pared by 5 bases and J by 8 bases, with 8 bases of the junction left unmatched. Germline V CDR1 and CDR2: MGHDK, SYGVNS. This CDR3 region has 13 residues. The CDR3 sequence is CASSLAGGAQQYF. The CDR3 DNA follows: TGTGCCAGCAGTTTGGCGGGAGGAGCTCAGCAGTACTTC.

This clonotype was seen ten or more times. The chain carries TRBV28 and TRBJ2-5; 8 bases are shared with TRBD2. V lost 5 bases to trimming and J lost 5 bases; unmatched junction nucleotides: 13. CDR1 is MDHEN and CDR2 is SYDVKM in the germline V gene. CDR3 length: 16 residues. CDR3 sequence (DNA): TGTGCCAGCAGTCTGACCGGGACTAGGAGAAGGGAGACCCAGTACTTC. It encodes CASSLTGTRRRETQYF.

This clonotype has at least ten counts. CDR3 in amino acids: CASSDVADTQYF. CDR3 in DNA: TGTGCCAGCAGTGACGTGGCAGATACGCAGTATTTT. V and J are TRBV6-1 and TRBJ2-3; D gene uncertain. The CDR3 covers 12 residues. Germline V gene data show CDR1 as MNHNS and CDR2 as SASEGT. V was shortened by 3 bases and J by 4 bases, with 5 bases between the two germline ends.

This clonotype has a count of ten or more. The rearrangement links TRBV29-1 to TRBJ2-1; D not resolved. The CDR3 is made up of 13 amino acids. Per germline, CDR1 SQVTM and CDR2 ANQGSEA. Between the trimmed V and J ends, which lost 0 bases and 8 bases, there was a span of 11 bases. CDR3 bases: TGCAGCGTTGAAGATCCCAGCCGCTATGAGCAGTTCTTC. Protein product: CSVEDPSRYEQFF.

The chain is built from TRBV20-1 and TRBJ2-7, with 9 positions matching TRBD2. This CDR3 has 13 amino acids. The V segment lost 3 bases and the J segment 6 bases; nucleotides outside the gene matches: 6. CDR1 and CDR2 from the germline V gene are DFQATT and SNEGSKA (reference sequence). The CDR3 DNA is TGCAGTGCTAGCGCTAGCGGGAAGGGCGAGCAGTACGTC. Its protein product is CSASASGKGEQYV.

In its sample, this clonotype was seen a few times. CDR3 residues: CASSREYTQYF. The CDR3 DNA reads as TGCGCCAGCAGCCGAGAGTATACGCAGTATTTT. The V gene is TRBV5-1, the J gene TRBJ2-3; unclear D gene. The CDR3 runs to 11 residues. Per the germline V gene, CDR1 is SGHRS and CDR2 is YFSETQ. Trimming shortened V by 4 bases and J by 7 bases, and 7 bases separated the two germline ends.

This clonotype was recorded at least ten times. The rearrangement uses TRBV20-1 and TRBJ1-5; D is possibly TRBD1 (6 bases). The CDR3 contains 14 residues. Looked up from germline, CDR1 is DFQATT and CDR2 is SNEGSKA (reference sequence). The V and J ends lost 5 bases and 3 bases respectively, with 14 bases between them. CDR3: CSAGGDRPNQPQHF. DNA for the CDR3: TGCAGTGCTGGGGGTGACAGGCCCAATCAGCCCCAGCATTTT.

This chain uses TRBV11-2 with TRBJ2-1; 7 nucleotides align to TRBD2. Germline V gene lookup returns CDR1 SGHAT and CDR2 FQNNGV. V was pared by 5 bases and J by 0 bases, with 13 bases of the junction left unmatched. This CDR3 has 18 amino acids. CDR3 DNA sequence: TGTGCCAGCAGCGACCGGGACTACCACGTTGACTCCTACAATGAGCAGTTCTTC. Protein sequence: CASSDRDYHVDSYNEQFF.

This clonotype has a handful of counts. The chain combines TRBV7-2 with TRBJ2-7; D is possibly TRBD1 (6 bases). Between the trimmed V and J ends, which lost 3 bases and 3 bases, there was a span of 12 bases. This CDR3 has 14 amino acids. CDR1 and CDR2 (germline): SGHTA, FQGNSA. The CDR3 loop is CASSFYRVHYEQYF. The CDR3 DNA sequence: TGTGCCAGCAGCTTTTACAGGGTCCACTACGAGCAGTACTTC.